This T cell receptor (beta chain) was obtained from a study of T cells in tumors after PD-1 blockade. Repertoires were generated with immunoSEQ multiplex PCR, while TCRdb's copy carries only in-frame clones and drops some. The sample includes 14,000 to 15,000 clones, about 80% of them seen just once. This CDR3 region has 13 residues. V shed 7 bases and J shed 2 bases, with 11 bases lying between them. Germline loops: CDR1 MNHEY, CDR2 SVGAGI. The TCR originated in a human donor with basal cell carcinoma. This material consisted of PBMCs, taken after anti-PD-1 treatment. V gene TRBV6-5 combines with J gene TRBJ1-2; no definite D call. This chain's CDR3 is CASIYRRNYGYTF. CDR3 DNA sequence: TGTGCCAGCATCTATAGAAGGAACTATGGCTACACCTTC.